This T cell receptor beta chain was obtained from a study of blood T cell repertoires in COVID-19. All enrollees were roughly 18 to 89 years old and from 20 to 30 US areas. Recovered participants had two consecutive negative NP/OP PCR tests, healthcare professional clearance, or symptom resolution. Original analysis: Using reference gene primer amplification, nucleated cell counts were estimated. Sequencing used immunoSEQ multiplex PCR; TCRdb keeps in-frame clones, though not all of them. V and J calls and clone size follow that table, whereas D and trimming were derived from the DNA. Among about 140,000 clones listed, over 75% were seen once. The TCR sequence derives from a woman aged 45 to 65 who had recovered from COVID-19. Sequenced material: PBMCs or T cells enriched from blood (not recorded which).

CDR3 nucleotides: TGTGCCAGCAGTCCCCGGCGGGGGACTATTCAGCCCCAGCATTTT. As protein: CASSPRRGTIQPQHF. This rearrangement joins TRBV28 to TRBJ1-5, with a tentative D call TRBD1 (5 bases). The CDR3 has 15 residues. The germline V gene has CDR1 MDHEN and CDR2 SYDVKM. Between the trimmed V and J ends, which lost 5 bases and 6 bases, there was a span of 17 bases.